Here is one T cell receptor (beta chain) with its context. The CDR3 extends over 13 amino acids. The data were obtained in a study of control samples from healthy donors and cancer patients. TCRdb keeps only in-frame clones here, not all; method: immunoSEQ multiplex PCR. This sample has approximately 86,000 clones, with roughly 86% found just once. The sequence was obtained from a young man in good health. This chain uses TRBV21-1 with TRBJ2-3; TRBD2, as called in the table, went unchecked against the DNA. TRBV21-1 is classified as a pseudogene. Specimen: blood. The CDR3 bases are TGTGCCAGCAGTCCGAAGCGGGGAGATACGCAGTATTTT. Encoded protein: CASSPKRGDTQYF.